This T cell receptor beta chain is drawn from a study of tumor-infiltrating lymphocytes in primary liver carcinoma. Study-level points and caveats: Top-250-clone fractions were significantly higher in tumors than in blood (p = 0.039).

Germline V gives CDR1 MNHEY, CDR2 SVGEGT. V shed 8 bases, J shed 4 bases, and the junction held 5 bases outside the gene matches. CDR3 size: 13 residues. Bulk tissue was left unsorted, and RNA and DNA were co-extracted from roughly 20-30 mg of it. Chronic HBV infection affected patients, none of whom had received treatment. Worth noting for this clonotype: What it binds is unknown. The CDR3 ends on some other residue instead of the conserved phenylalanine or tryptophan, so this is likely a read error.

Priming with a constant-region primer yielded TCR beta cDNA from about 510 ng total RNA. Amplification in three nested multiplex PCR rounds with slightly modified ARM-PCR gave rise to TCR beta libraries. For around 11 cycles apiece, the opening two PCR rounds ran with TRBV1-TRBV30 forward primers and a C-beta reverse primer. TCRdb redid the calling of the multiplex PCR reads with MiXCR, one entry per CDR3 protein. The repertoire includes more than 30,000 distinct CDR3 sequences, roughly 74% of them detected once, and 37% sits in the top ten. The rearrangement uses TRBV6-2 or TRBV6-3 and TRBJ2-7; 10 bases align to TRBD2. Sequencing was performed on tumor-adjacent normal liver tissue. This clonotype originated in a man aged 35 to 55 with primary liver carcinoma and hepatitis B virus infection. The CDR3 reads CASRGSGRYEQYL. Here the CDR3 DNA reads TGTGCCAGCCGGGGTAGCGGGAGGTACGAGCAGTACTTA.